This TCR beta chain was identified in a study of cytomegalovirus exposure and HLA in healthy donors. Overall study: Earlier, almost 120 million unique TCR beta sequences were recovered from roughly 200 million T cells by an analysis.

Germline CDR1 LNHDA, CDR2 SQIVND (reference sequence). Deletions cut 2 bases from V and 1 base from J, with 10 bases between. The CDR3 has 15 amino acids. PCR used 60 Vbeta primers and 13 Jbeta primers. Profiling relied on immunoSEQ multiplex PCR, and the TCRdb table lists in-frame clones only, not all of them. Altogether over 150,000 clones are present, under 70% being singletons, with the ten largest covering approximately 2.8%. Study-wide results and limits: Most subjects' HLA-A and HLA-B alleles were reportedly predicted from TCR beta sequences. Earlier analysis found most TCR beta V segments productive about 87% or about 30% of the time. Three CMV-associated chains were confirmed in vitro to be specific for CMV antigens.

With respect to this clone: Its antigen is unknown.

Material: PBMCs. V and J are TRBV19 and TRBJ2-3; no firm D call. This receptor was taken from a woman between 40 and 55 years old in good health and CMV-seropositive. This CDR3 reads CASSITVGRTDTQYF. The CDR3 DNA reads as TGTGCCAGTAGTATAACCGTGGGCCGCACAGATACGCAGTATTTT.